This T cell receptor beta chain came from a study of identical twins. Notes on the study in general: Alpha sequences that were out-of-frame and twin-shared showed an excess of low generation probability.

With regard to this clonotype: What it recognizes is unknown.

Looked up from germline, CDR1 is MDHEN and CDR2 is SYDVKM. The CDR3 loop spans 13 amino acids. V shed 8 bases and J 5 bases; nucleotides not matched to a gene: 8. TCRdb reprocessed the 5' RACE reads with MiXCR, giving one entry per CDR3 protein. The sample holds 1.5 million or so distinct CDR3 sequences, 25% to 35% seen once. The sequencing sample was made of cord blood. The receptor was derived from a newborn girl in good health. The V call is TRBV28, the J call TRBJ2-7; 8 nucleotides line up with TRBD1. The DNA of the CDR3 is TGTGCCAGCCATTCCGGACAGGGCCACGAGCAGTACTTC. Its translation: CASHSGQGHEQYF.